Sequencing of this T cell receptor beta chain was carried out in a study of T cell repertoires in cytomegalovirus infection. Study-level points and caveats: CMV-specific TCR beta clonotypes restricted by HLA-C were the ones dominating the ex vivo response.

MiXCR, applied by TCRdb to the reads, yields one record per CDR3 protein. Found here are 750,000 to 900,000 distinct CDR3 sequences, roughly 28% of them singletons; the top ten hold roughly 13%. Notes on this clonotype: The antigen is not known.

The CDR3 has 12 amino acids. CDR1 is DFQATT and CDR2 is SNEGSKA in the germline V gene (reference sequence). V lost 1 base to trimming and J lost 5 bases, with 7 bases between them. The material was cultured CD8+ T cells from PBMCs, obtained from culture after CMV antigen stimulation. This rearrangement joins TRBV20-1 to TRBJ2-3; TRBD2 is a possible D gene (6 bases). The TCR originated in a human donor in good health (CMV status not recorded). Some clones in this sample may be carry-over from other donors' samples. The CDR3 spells CSARVGGDTQYF. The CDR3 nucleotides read TGCAGTGCTAGAGTGGGGGGAGATACGCAGTATTTT.